A single sample is the source of the 27 T cell receptor beta chains below, sequenced in a study of OX40 agonist ivuxolimab in advanced cancers. The table came from immunoSEQ multiplex PCR; TCRdb's copy has only in-frame clones and leaves some out. Of 28,000 or so clones listed, around nine tenths are singletons. This material consisted of CD4+ or CD8+ T cells sorted from blood, taken in a trial of the OX40 agonist ivuxolimab. Receptor source: an adult with an advanced solid tumor such as melanoma, head and neck, liver or kidney cancer.

This chain uses TRBV5-6 with TRBJ2-7; D is ambiguous. This CDR3 spans 12 amino acids. Germline assignment: CDR1 SGHDT and CDR2 YYEEEE. The ends were cut back, 4 bases at V and 8 bases at J, with 13 bases in the middle. The CDR3 sequence: CASSPPIPQQYF. The DNA for the CDR3 is TGTGCCAGCAGCCCGCCGATTCCGCAGCAGTACTTC. Supplemented by reference TRBV5-6 and TRBJ2-7, the full variable domain reads DAGVTQSPTHLIKTRGQQVTLRCSPKSGHDTVSWYQQALGQGPQFIFQYYEEEERQRGNFPDRFSGHQFPNYSSELNVNALLLGDSALYLCASSPPIPQQYFGPGTRLTVT.

The chain couples TRBV5-6 to TRBJ2-7, with D perhaps matching TRBD2 (6 bases). The V and J ends lost 1 base and 3 bases respectively, with 17 bases between them. In germline, CDR1 is SGHDT, CDR2 YYEEEE. The CDR3 extends over 16 amino acids. The CDR3 sequence is CASSLIGEATRYEQYF. CDR3 DNA sequence: TGTGCCAGCAGCTTGATAGGGGAGGCGACACGCTACGAGCAGTACTTC.

This chain joins TRBV27 and TRBJ1-1; 9 nucleotides agree with TRBD1. The junction had 6 bases not matched to a gene; V was cut back by 6 bases and J by 4 bases. Germline loops: CDR1 MNHEY, CDR2 SMNVEV (reference sequence). The CDR3 totals 14 residues. The CDR3 sequence: CASSSGTGITEAFF. CDR3 nucleotide sequence: TGTGCCAGCAGCTCCGGGACAGGGATCACTGAAGCTTTCTTT.

The chain combines TRBV27 with TRBJ2-3; TRBD1 agrees at 7 bases. CDR3 size: 15 residues. Germline-derived CDR1 and CDR2 are MNHEY and SMNVEV (reference sequence). With V trimmed by 5 bases and J by 5 bases, 10 bases remained unmatched. The CDR3 region is CASSPTRQGQDTQYF. In DNA form, the CDR3 reads TGTGCCAGCAGTCCGACCCGACAGGGTCAAGATACGCAGTATTTT.

The genes are TRBV4-3 and TRBJ1-2, with 7 positions matching TRBD1. The CDR3 contains 15 residues. Germline V gene lookup returns CDR1 LGHNA and CDR2 YSLEER. V shed 1 base, J shed 3 bases, and the junction held 5 bases outside the gene matches. The CDR3 DNA follows: TGCGCCAGCAGCCAAGTGGAGGGGGCTTACTATGGCTACACCTTC. Its translation is CASSQVEGAYYGYTF.

The chain has TRBV7-9 and TRBJ2-5; the D gene is possibly TRBD1 (6 bases). Germline V gene data show CDR1 as SEHNR and CDR2 as FQNEAQ (reference sequence). The V gene lost 5 bases and the J gene lost 4 bases, with 20 bases spanning the gap. This CDR3 has 16 residues. For the CDR3, the DNA is TGTGCCAGCAGCCTAGAGCAGGGGATGAGGAGAGAGACCCAGTACTTC. Its translation: CASSLEQGMRRETQYF.

V gene TRBV28 combines with J gene TRBJ2-7; D possibly corresponds to TRBD1 (6 bases). Germline V CDR1 and CDR2: MDHEN, SYDVKM. There are 13 residues in the CDR3. The V gene lost 5 bases and the J gene lost 4 bases, with 12 bases spanning the gap. The CDR3 region has the DNA TGTGCCAGCAGTATCGGGACACTTTACGAGCAGTACTTC. Its protein is CASSIGTLYEQYF.

The chain combines TRBV27 with TRBJ2-7; 11 nucleotides agree with TRBD1. The V gene's germline CDR1 is MNHEY and CDR2 SMNVEV (reference sequence). J lost 6 bases, V lost 1 base, and 5 bases had no gene match. The CDR3 is 15 residues long. For the CDR3, the DNA is TGTGCCAGCAGTTTATGGCCCGGGACAGGGGGCGAGCAGTACTTC. Its protein is CASSLWPGTGGEQYF.

This chain uses TRBV6-4 with TRBJ2-3; D unresolved. V lost 7 bases and J 2 bases, leaving 13 bases between the germline ends. CDR1 MRHNA and CDR2 SNTAGT come from the germline V gene. The CDR3 contains 14 residues. CDR3 in DNA: TGTGCCAGCAAGAGAAGCGAGACCACAGATACGCAGTATTTT. This translates into CASKRSETTDTQYF.

The J gene is TRBJ2-7, the V gene TRBV4-1, with 7 bases identical to TRBD1. J gave up 0 bases and V 1 base, and 18 bases lay outside the gene matches. Germline-derived CDR1 and CDR2 are MGHRA and YSYEKL. This CDR3 comprises 20 residues. The CDR3 loop reads CASSQVQGFTVGQISYEQYF. The CDR3 nucleotides read TGCGCCAGCAGCCAAGTCCAGGGTTTTACGGTGGGACAGATCTCCTACGAGCAGTACTTC.

As concerns this clone: This likely traces to a read error, being one base from a far larger clone. The V gene is TRBV7-9, the J gene TRBJ1-2; D is possibly TRBD1 (5 bases). The CDR3 loop spans 16 amino acids. Germline CDR1 is SEHNR and CDR2 is FQNEAQ (reference sequence). V lost 4 bases to trimming and J lost 2 bases, with 17 bases between them. Here the CDR3 reads CASSWESGRTNYGYTF. The CDR3 region has the DNA TGTGCCAGCAGCTGGGAGAGCGGGAGGACAAACTATGGCTACACCTTC.

V is TRBV5-1 and J is TRBJ2-7, with 10 bases aligning to TRBD1. The CDR3 spans 16 residues. Trimming at V came to 4 bases and at J to 6 bases, leaving 13 bases not matched to a gene. From germline, CDR1 is SGHRS and CDR2 YFSETQ. CDR3 DNA sequence: TGCGCCAGCAGCCCGGAGGGCCCCGGACAGGGGGGCGAGCAGTACTTC. Its protein product is CASSPEGPGQGGEQYF.

The rearrangement joins TRBV5-1 to TRBJ2-7; D possibly uses TRBD1 or TRBD2 (6 bases each). V shed 4 bases and J shed 2 bases, with 16 bases lying between them. Germline CDR1 SGHRS, CDR2 YFSETQ. This CDR3 comprises 15 residues. In DNA, the CDR3 is TGCGCCAGCAGCCTAACGGGGGCGCCCCCCTACGAGCAGTACTTC. This codes for CASSLTGAPPYEQYF.

Turning to this clone: The junction differs from germline at one of its ends, possibly a read error. V usage is TRBV5-6 and J usage is TRBJ1-2; D is unclear. Germline V gene data show CDR1 as SGHDT and CDR2 as YYEEEE. The CDR3 runs 11 residues. The CDR3 loop is CASSFGLETCF. CDR3 DNA: TGTGCCAGCAGCTTCGGATTGGAGACCTGCTTC. The full variable domain, completed using reference TRBV5-6 and TRBJ1-2, is DAGVTQSPTHLIKTRGQQVTLRCSPKSGHDTVSWYQQALGQGPQFIFQYYEEEERQRGNFPDRFSGHQFPNYSSELNVNALLLGDSALYLCASSFGLETCFGSGTRLTVV.

This clone showed up just once. This chain uses TRBV11-2 with TRBJ2-2; 9 bases align to TRBD1. V lost 2 bases, J lost 6 bases, and 10 bases stayed unmatched. This CDR3 has 17 residues. CDR1 and CDR2 (germline): SGHAT, FQNNGV. The CDR3 reads CASSLSGTGNGAGELFF. As DNA, the CDR3 is TGTGCCAGCAGCTTATCCGGGACAGGGAACGGCGCCGGGGAGCTGTTTTTT.

This sequence joins TRBV16 and TRBJ2-5; 7 positions match TRBD1. Germline V lookup: CDR1 KGHSY, CDR2 FQNENV. The trim removed 5 bases at V and 0 bases at J, leaving 6 bases unmatched. The CDR3 contains 15 residues. The chain's CDR3 is CASSGTELNQETQYF. CDR3 bases: TGTGCCAGCAGCGGGACAGAGTTAAACCAAGAGACCCAGTACTTC. The entire variable domain, with the rest obtained from reference TRBV16 and TRBJ2-5, is as follows: GEEVAQTPKHLVRGEGQKAKLYCAPIKGHSYVFWYQQVLKNEFKFLISFQNENVFDETGMPKERFSAKCLPNSPCSLEIQATKLEDSAVYFCASSGTELNQETQYFGPGTRLLVL.

The chain carries TRBV2 and TRBJ1-3; 8 nucleotides agree with TRBD1. The V and J ends lost 6 bases and 0 bases, in that order; junction bases with no gene match: 7. This CDR3 contains 16 residues. Per germline, CDR1 SNHLY and CDR2 FYNNEI. The CDR3 sequence is CASRARTGPSGNTIYF. CDR3 nucleotides: TGTGCCAGCAGGGCACGGACAGGGCCCTCTGGAAACACCATATATTTT.

This rearrangement joins TRBV7-8 to TRBJ2-7, with 10 bases matching TRBD2. With V trimmed by 5 bases and J by 7 bases, 14 bases remained unmatched. Germline V gene sequence: CDR1 SGHVS, CDR2 FQNEAQ. CDR3 length: 16 amino acids. In DNA form, the CDR3 reads TGTGCCAGCAGCATCTCCTCAGCGGGAGGGGGGGCTGAGCAGTACTTC. Translating it yields CASSISSAGGGAEQYF.

This rearrangement joins TRBV28 to TRBJ1-2; D ambiguous. With 1 base removed from V and 5 bases from J, the gap between germline ends came to 11 bases. The V gene's germline CDR1 is MDHEN and CDR2 SYDVKM. This CDR3 comprises 14 residues. CDR3 bases: TGTGCCAGCAGTTTATCACTCCGGCGGTATGGCTACACCTTC. Protein sequence: CASSLSLRRYGYTF.

V gene TRBV5-1 combines with J gene TRBJ1-3; no reliable D call. The germline V gene has CDR1 SGHRS and CDR2 YFSETQ. The V end lost 0 bases, the J end lost 2 bases, and 9 bases lay between the germline ends. The CDR3 spans 15 residues. The CDR3 nucleotides are TGCGCCAGCAGCTTGGCCACGGGAACTGGAAACACCATATATTTT. Translating it yields CASSLATGTGNTIYF.

V usage is TRBV27 and J usage is TRBJ1-4, with unresolved D. Germline lookup yields CDR1 MNHEY and CDR2 SMNVEV (reference sequence). V was trimmed by 3 bases and J by 5 bases, leaving 7 bases between them. The CDR3 is 13 amino acids. The CDR3 loop reads CASSFLLNEKLFF. The CDR3, as DNA: TGTGCCAGCAGTTTCCTCCTCAATGAAAAACTGTTTTTT.

The rearrangement links TRBV15 to TRBJ2-5; 8 nucleotides align to TRBD1. With V trimmed by 2 bases and J by 1 base, 3 bases remained unmatched. The germline CDR1 and CDR2 sequences are LNHNV and YYDKDF (reference sequence). This CDR3 contains 15 residues. Written as DNA, the CDR3 is TGTGCCACCAGCAGACCAACAGGGGGCCAAGAGACCCAGTACTTC. As protein: CATSRPTGGQETQYF.

This chain connects TRBV7-6 to TRBJ1-4; weak D call: TRBD1 (5 bases). Germline loops: CDR1 SGHVS, CDR2 FNYEAQ. Trimming took off 0 bases at V and 3 bases at J, with 5 bases between the two ends. This CDR3 comprises 14 residues. The CDR3 is CASSLAGPNEKLFF. The DNA of the CDR3 is TGTGCCAGCAGCTTAGCGGGGCCTAATGAAAAACTGTTTTTT.

Worth noting for this clone: Compared with germline, one end of the junction differs, possibly owing to a read error. The CDR3 DNA reads as TGTGCCAGCAGCTCAAGGCGACAGGGAGGGAACTGTGGCTACACCTTC. The encoded protein is CASSSRRQGGNCGYTF. The chain combines TRBV7-3 with TRBJ1-2, with 7 bases fitting TRBD1. This CDR3 has 16 residues. The germline CDR1 and CDR2 sequences are SGHTA and FQGTGA.

The V call is TRBV2, the J call TRBJ1-6; D gene ambiguous. V lost 2 bases to trimming and J lost 9 bases, with 8 bases between them. The CDR3 sequence is 13 residues long. From germline, CDR1 is SNHLY and CDR2 FYNNEI. The CDR3 sequence is CASSELRSSPLHF. CDR3 bases: TGTGCCAGCAGTGAATTGAGGAGTTCACCCCTCCACTTT.

The chain combines TRBV7-9 with TRBJ2-5; a possible D gene is TRBD2 (6 bases). CDR1 SEHNR and CDR2 FQNEAQ come from the germline V gene (reference sequence). The CDR3 sequence is 15 residues long. V lost 2 bases, J lost 5 bases, and 15 bases lay in between. CDR3 sequence reads: CASSLRNSREETQYF. The CDR3 DNA reads TGTGCCAGCAGCTTACGTAATAGTCGGGAGGAGACCCAGTACTTC.

This clone was recorded once. This chain joins TRBV5-1 and TRBJ2-6; no clear D. The germline V and J ends were trimmed by 2 bases and 2 bases, with 23 bases remaining between them. The CDR3 sequence is 20 residues long. CDR1 and CDR2 from the germline V gene are SGHRS and YFSETQ. Here the CDR3 reads CASSLLSPSSLVAGANVLTF. The CDR3, as DNA: TGCGCCAGCAGCTTATTATCCCCTAGTTCCTTGGTGGCTGGGGCCAACGTCCTGACTTTC.